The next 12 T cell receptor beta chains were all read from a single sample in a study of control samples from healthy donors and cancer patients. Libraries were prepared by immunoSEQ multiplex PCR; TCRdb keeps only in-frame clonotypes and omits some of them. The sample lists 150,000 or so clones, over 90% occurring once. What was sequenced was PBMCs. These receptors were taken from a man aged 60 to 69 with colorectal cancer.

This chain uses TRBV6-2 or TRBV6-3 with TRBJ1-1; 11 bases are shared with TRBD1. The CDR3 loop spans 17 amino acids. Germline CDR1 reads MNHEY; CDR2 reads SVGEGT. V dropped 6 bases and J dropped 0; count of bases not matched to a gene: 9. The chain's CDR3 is CASSLRGQGVLNTEAFF. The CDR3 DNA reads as TGTGCCAGCAGCCTACGGGGACAGGGGGTGTTGAACACTGAAGCTTTCTTT.

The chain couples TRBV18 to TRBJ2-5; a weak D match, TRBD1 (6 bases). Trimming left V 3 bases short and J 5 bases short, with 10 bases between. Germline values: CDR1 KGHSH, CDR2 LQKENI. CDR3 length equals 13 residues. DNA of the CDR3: TGTGCCAGCTCACCGGGGGCAGGGGAGACCCAGTACTTC. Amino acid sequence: CASSPGAGETQYF.

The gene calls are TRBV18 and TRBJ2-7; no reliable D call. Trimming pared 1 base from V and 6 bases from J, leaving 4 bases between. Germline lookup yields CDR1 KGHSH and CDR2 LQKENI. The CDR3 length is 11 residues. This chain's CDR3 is CASSPRFEQYF. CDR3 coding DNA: TGTGCCAGCTCACCACGGTTCGAGCAGTACTTC.

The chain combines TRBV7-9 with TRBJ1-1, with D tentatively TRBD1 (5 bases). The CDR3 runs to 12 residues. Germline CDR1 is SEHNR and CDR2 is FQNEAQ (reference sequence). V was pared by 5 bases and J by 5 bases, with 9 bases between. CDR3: CASSTEGTEAFF. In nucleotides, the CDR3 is TGTGCCAGCAGCACTGAGGGGACTGAAGCTTTCTTT. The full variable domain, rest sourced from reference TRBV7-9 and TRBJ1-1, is DTGVSQNPRHKITKRGQNVTFRCDPISEHNRLYWYRQTLGQGPEFLTYFQNEAQLEKSRLLSDRFSAERPKGSFSTLEIQRTEQGDSAMYLCASSTEGTEAFFGQGTRLTVV.

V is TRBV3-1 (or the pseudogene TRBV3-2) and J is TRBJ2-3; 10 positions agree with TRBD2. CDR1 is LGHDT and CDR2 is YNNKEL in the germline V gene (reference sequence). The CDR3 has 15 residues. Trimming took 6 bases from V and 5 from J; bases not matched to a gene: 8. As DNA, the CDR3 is TGTGCCAGCAGTCCCCTAGCGGGGGCCGGAGATACGCAGTATTTT. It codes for CASSPLAGAGDTQYF.

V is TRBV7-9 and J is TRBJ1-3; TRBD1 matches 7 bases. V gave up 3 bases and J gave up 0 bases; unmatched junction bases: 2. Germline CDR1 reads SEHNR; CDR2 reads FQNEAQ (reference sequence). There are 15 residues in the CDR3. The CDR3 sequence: CASSFGTASGNTIYF. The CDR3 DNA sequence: TGTGCCAGCAGCTTCGGGACAGCCTCTGGAAACACCATATATTTT.

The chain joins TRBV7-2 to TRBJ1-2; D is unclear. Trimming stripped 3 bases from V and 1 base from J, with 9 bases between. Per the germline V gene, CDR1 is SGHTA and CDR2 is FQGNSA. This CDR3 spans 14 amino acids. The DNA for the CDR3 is TGTGCCAGCAGCTTCGGGTCGTTTAACTATGGCTACACCTTC. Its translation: CASSFGSFNYGYTF. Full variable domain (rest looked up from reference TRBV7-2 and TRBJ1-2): GAGVSQSPSNKVTEKGKDVELRCDPISGHTALYWYRQSLGQGLEFLIYFQGNSAPDKSGLPSDRFSAERTGGSVSTLTIQRTQQEDSAVYLCASSFGSFNYGYTFGSGTRLTVV.

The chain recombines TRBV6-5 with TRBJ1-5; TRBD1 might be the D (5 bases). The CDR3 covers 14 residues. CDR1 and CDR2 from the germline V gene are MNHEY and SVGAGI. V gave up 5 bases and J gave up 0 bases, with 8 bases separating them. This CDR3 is CASSTGYSNQPQHF. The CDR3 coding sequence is TGTGCCAGCAGTACAGGATATAGCAATCAGCCCCAGCATTTT.

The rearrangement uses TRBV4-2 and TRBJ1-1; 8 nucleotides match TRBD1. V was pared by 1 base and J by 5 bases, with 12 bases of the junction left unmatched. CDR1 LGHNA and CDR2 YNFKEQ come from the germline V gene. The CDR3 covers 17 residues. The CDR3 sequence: CASSQAVAGGAGTEAFF. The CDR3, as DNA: TGTGCCAGCAGCCAAGCCGTTGCAGGGGGCGCAGGGACTGAAGCTTTCTTT.

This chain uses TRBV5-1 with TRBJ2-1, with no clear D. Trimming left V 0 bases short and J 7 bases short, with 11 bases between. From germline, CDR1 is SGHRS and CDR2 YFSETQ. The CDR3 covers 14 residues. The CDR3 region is CASSLGPTSNEQFF. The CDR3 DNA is TGCGCCAGCAGCTTGGGGCCCACGAGTAATGAGCAGTTCTTC.

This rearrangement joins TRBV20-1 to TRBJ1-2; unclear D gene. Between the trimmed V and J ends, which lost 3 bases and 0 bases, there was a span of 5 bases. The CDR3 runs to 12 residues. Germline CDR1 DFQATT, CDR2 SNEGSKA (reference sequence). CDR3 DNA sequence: TGCAGTGCTAGTCCAGCTAACTATGGCTACACCTTC. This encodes CSASPANYGYTF.

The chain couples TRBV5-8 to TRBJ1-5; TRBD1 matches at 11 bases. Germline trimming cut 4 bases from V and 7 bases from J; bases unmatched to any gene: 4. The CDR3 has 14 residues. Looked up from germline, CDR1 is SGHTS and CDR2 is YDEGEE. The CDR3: CASSMGQGGQPQHF. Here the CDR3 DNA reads TGTGCCAGCAGCATGGGACAGGGGGGCCAGCCCCAGCATTTT.